Shown below are 20 T cell receptor beta chains from a single sample sequenced in a study of blood T cell repertoires in COVID-19. Here immunoSEQ multiplex PCR was the method, and the copy in TCRdb shows in-frame clones only, minus some. The table shows around 150,000 clones, with roughly 84% occurring only once. Sequenced sample: peripheral blood. These receptors were taken from a woman aged 80 or over with active or convalescent COVID-19.

The chain is built from TRBV10-3 and TRBJ1-6, with 9 bases identical to TRBD1. With V trimmed by 4 bases and J by 7 bases, 5 bases remained unmatched. The CDR3 extends over 15 amino acids. Germline-derived CDR1 and CDR2 are ENHRY and SYGVKD. For the CDR3, the DNA is TGTGCCATCAGTGGCCCCGGACAGGGGAATTCACCCCTCCACTTT. Translating it yields CAISGPGQGNSPLHF.

This chain links TRBV5-5 with TRBJ1-1, with TRBD1 matching over 8 bases. Germline V CDR1 and CDR2: SGHKS, YYEKEE (reference sequence). V lost 2 bases to trimming and J lost 8 bases; unmatched junction nucleotides: 2. This CDR3 spans 12 amino acids. This CDR3 reads CASSFRDREAFF. The CDR3 bases are TGTGCCAGCAGCTTCCGGGACAGGGAAGCTTTCTTT.

The rearrangement joins TRBV9 to TRBJ2-5, with 10 bases that match TRBD2. From germline, CDR1 is SGDLS and CDR2 YYNGEE. The trim removed 3 bases at V and 4 bases at J, leaving 6 bases unmatched. The CDR3 loop spans 15 amino acids. CDR3 nucleotide sequence: TGTGCCAGCAGCGGACCTACTAGCGGGGCAGAGACCCAGTACTTC. Encoded protein: CASSGPTSGAETQYF.

The gene calls are TRBV5-6 and TRBJ2-7, with 7 bases fitting TRBD1. In germline, CDR1 is SGHDT, CDR2 YYEEEE. The CDR3 contains 14 residues. V trimming: 2 bases; J trimming: 6 bases; junction bases outside the gene matches: 8. CDR3 amino acids: CASSLGTAPREQYF. The CDR3 coding sequence is TGTGCCAGCAGCTTAGGGACAGCGCCTCGCGAGCAGTACTTC.

The chain uses TRBV30 and TRBJ1-1; D unresolved. This CDR3 has 10 residues. The germline V gene has CDR1 GTSNPN and CDR2 SVGIG (reference sequence). Trimming pared 5 bases from V and 11 bases from J, leaving 12 bases between. The CDR3 bases are TGTGCCTGGGGGGAGCGGCGTGCTTTCTTT. It encodes CAWGERRAFF.

This chain connects TRBV5-1 to TRBJ1-4; the match to TRBD1 covers 8 bases. Trimming removed 4 bases from V and 4 bases from J; junction bases left unmatched: 6. This CDR3 is 15 amino acids long. CDR1 SGHRS and CDR2 YFSETQ come from the germline V gene. CDR3 protein: CASSQQQGGNEKLFF. The CDR3 DNA follows: TGCGCCAGCAGCCAACAACAGGGGGGTAATGAAAAACTGTTTTTT.

This clone was counted only a few times. CDR3 in DNA: TGTGCCAGCAGTCCCTCGGGACAGGGAACAGATACGCAGTATTTT. The encoded protein is CASSPSGQGTDTQYF. J is TRBJ2-3 and V is TRBV6-2 or TRBV6-3; TRBD1 matches 9 bases. The CDR3 is made up of 15 amino acids. Losses at the gene ends were 5 bases for V and 3 bases for J; bases not matched to a gene: 6. Germline V lookup: CDR1 MNHEY, CDR2 SVGEGT.

The gene calls are TRBV27 and TRBJ1-5, with D possibly being TRBD1 (6 bases). The V and J ends lost 7 bases and 5 bases respectively, with 12 bases between them. The germline V gene has CDR1 MNHEY and CDR2 SMNVEV (reference sequence). The length of the CDR3 is 13 residues. CDR3 in DNA: TGTGCCAGCAAGGTACAGGGCGATCAGCCCCAGCATTTT. Translated: CASKVQGDQPQHF.

The chain carries TRBV30 and TRBJ2-4; 7 bases map to TRBD1. This CDR3 contains 13 residues. The germline V gene has CDR1 GTSNPN and CDR2 SVGIG (reference sequence). The trim removed 6 bases at V and 1 base at J, leaving 3 bases unmatched. CDR3 sequence reads: CACQDRAKNIQYF. DNA of the CDR3: TGTGCCTGCCAGGACAGGGCCAAAAACATTCAGTACTTC.

V gene TRBV29-1 combines with J gene TRBJ1-1; TRBD1 matches 7 bases. CDR3 length: 13 residues. The germline V gene has CDR1 SQVTM and CDR2 ANQGSEA. Losses at the gene ends were 6 bases for V and 0 bases for J; bases not matched to a gene: 4. CDR3 nucleotides: TGCAGCGTCCGGGGACAGATGAACACTGAAGCTTTCTTT. This sequence encodes CSVRGQMNTEAFF.

The chain carries TRBV4-3 and TRBJ2-7; 11 nucleotides align to TRBD2. Germline V gene sequence: CDR1 LGHNA, CDR2 YSLEER. The CDR3 totals 15 residues. V dropped 1 base and J dropped 9; count of bases not matched to a gene: 8. CDR3 DNA: TGCGCCAGCAGCCAAGGACGGCTAGCGGGGGGTGCGCAGTACTTC. This encodes CASSQGRLAGGAQYF.

This chain joins TRBV7-6 and TRBJ2-3, with TRBD2 as a possible D gene (5 bases). Germline lookup yields CDR1 SGHVS and CDR2 FNYEAQ. The CDR3 totals 15 residues. Trimming pared 7 bases from V and 6 bases from J, leaving 20 bases between. The CDR3 sequence is CASKPAGSVGDTQYF. Written as DNA, the CDR3 is TGTGCCAGCAAGCCGGCGGGCTCAGTCGGGGATACGCAGTATTTT.

The sample holds a few counts of this clone. This CDR3 is CASSIDHTSGGYTF. CDR3 in DNA: TGTGCCAGTAGTATAGACCACACAAGCGGTGGCTACACCTTC. The V call is TRBV19, the J call TRBJ1-2; D gene unclear. Germline V gene sequence: CDR1 LNHDA, CDR2 SQIVND (reference sequence). The CDR3 contains 14 residues. Trimming cost V 0 bases and J 7 bases, with 12 bases left between them. Together with reference TRBV19 and TRBJ1-2, the CDR3 gives the full variable domain: DGGITQSPKYLFRKEGQNVTLSCEQNLNHDAMYWYRQDPGQGLRLIYYSQIVNDFQKGDIAEGYSVSREKKESFPLTVTSAQKNPTAFYLCASSIDHTSGGYTFGSGTRLTVV.

The chain couples TRBV11-2 to TRBJ1-1, with D possibly TRBD1 on 5 matching bases. There are 15 residues in the CDR3. The ends were cut back, 3 bases at V and 1 base at J, with 12 bases in the middle. CDR1 and CDR2 from the germline V gene are SGHAT and FQNNGV. CDR3 protein: CASSFQTGWNTEAFF. The CDR3, as DNA: TGTGCCAGCAGCTTTCAAACAGGCTGGAACACTGAAGCTTTCTTT.

The chain carries TRBV21-1 and TRBJ1-5. TRBV21-1 is an annotated pseudogene. This CDR3 region has 16 residues. The CDR3: CASSKRGDGSNQPQHF. The DNA of the CDR3 is TGTGCCAGCAGCAAACGCGGGGACGGTAGCAATCAGCCCCAGCATTTT.

J is TRBJ2-1 and V is TRBV5-6, with D perhaps TRBD1 (6 bases). The CDR3 totals 14 residues. V gave up 2 bases and J gave up 4 bases, with 10 bases separating them. Germline assignment: CDR1 SGHDT and CDR2 YYEEEE. CDR3 residues: CASSLGTQYNEQFF. The DNA for the CDR3 is TGTGCCAGCAGCTTAGGGACACAGTACAATGAGCAGTTCTTC. Filled out from reference TRBV5-6 and TRBJ2-1, the complete variable domain reads DAGVTQSPTHLIKTRGQQVTLRCSPKSGHDTVSWYQQALGQGPQFIFQYYEEEERQRGNFPDRFSGHQFPNYSSELNVNALLLGDSALYLCASSLGTQYNEQFFGPGTRLTVL.

This clone showed up just a few times. The chain recombines TRBV6-2 or TRBV6-3 with TRBJ1-1, with a tentative D call TRBD1 (6 bases). Germline V gives CDR1 MNHEY, CDR2 SVGEGT. V lost 6 bases, J lost 3 bases, and 11 bases lay in between. This CDR3 spans 13 amino acids. The chain's CDR3 is CASSPTGYTEAFF. The CDR3 DNA follows: TGTGCCAGCAGCCCGACAGGATACACTGAAGCTTTCTTT.

This clone came up a few times. The V gene is TRBV19, the J gene TRBJ1-1, with D tentatively TRBD1 (6 bases). Between the trimmed V and J ends, which lost 8 bases and 1 base, there was a span of 20 bases. This CDR3 has 16 amino acids. Germline-derived CDR1 and CDR2 are LNHDA and SQIVND (reference sequence). The CDR3 bases are TGTGCCAGTGATCCCAGGGACAACCGCCGGAACACTGAAGCTTTCTTT. The encoded protein is CASDPRDNRRNTEAFF.

The sample holds one count of this clone. The gene calls are TRBV4-3 and TRBJ1-6; perhaps TRBD1 as D (6 bases). V lost 0 bases to trimming and J lost 10 bases, with 13 bases between them. Germline V CDR1 and CDR2: LGHNA, YSLEER. The CDR3 runs to 15 residues. CDR3 DNA sequence: TGCGCCAGCAGCCAAGATTTCGCCGACAGGTCACCCCTCCACTTT. Translating gives CASSQDFADRSPLHF.

In its sample, this clone was seen a few times. The gene calls are TRBV3-1 (or the pseudogene TRBV3-2) and TRBJ1-2; 8 bases map to TRBD1. The CDR3 consists of 14 residues. Germline V lookup: CDR1 LGHDT, CDR2 YNNKEL (reference sequence). V lost 4 bases, J lost 6 bases, and 7 bases stayed unmatched. CDR3 loop: CASSLQGARNGYTF. The DNA of the CDR3 is TGTGCCAGCAGCCTCCAGGGGGCGCGAAATGGCTACACCTTC.